Below are 26 T cell receptor beta chains sequenced from a single sample in a study of T cell responses to AZD1222 COVID-19 vaccine. Clones were sequenced by immunoSEQ multiplex PCR, and TCRdb holds only the in-frame ones, with some missing. The table records approximately 160,000 clones, just over 90% of them present only once. The source material was peripheral blood, sampled on day 0 of AZD1222 vaccination. The receptor source for this set is an adult in good health.

V is TRBV7-3 and J is TRBJ2-3; 11 bases are a match to TRBD1. V lost 0 bases to trimming and J lost 4 bases; unmatched junction nucleotides: 3. The CDR3 loop spans 16 amino acids. From germline, CDR1 is SGHTA and CDR2 FQGTGA. The CDR3 bases are TGTGCCAGCAGCTTAACCGGACAGGGGGCAGCAGATACGCAGTATTTT. This sequence encodes CASSLTGQGAADTQYF.

In its sample, this clone was seen a few times. The gene calls are TRBV5-5 and TRBJ2-4, with D perhaps TRBD1 (6 bases). The CDR3 totals 14 residues. CDR1 is SGHKS and CDR2 is YYEKEE in the germline V gene (reference sequence). Between the trimmed V and J ends, which lost 1 base and 3 bases, there was a span of 8 bases. CDR3 sequence reads: CASSLSGVKNIQYF. The DNA for the CDR3 is TGTGCCAGCAGCTTGTCAGGGGTCAAAAACATTCAGTACTTC.

This sequence joins TRBV4-3 and TRBJ2-7; weak D call: TRBD1 (6 bases). V lost 0 bases and J 9 bases, leaving 12 bases between the germline ends. CDR1 is LGHNA and CDR2 is YSLEER in the germline V gene. CDR3 length: 13 residues. The CDR3 here is CASSQETGRGQYF. In nucleotides, the CDR3 is TGCGCCAGCAGCCAAGAGACAGGCCGCGGGCAGTACTTC.

The rearrangement joins TRBV10-3 to TRBJ2-3; D not certain. Germline V CDR1 and CDR2: ENHRY, SYGVKD. The ends were cut back, 4 bases at V and 8 bases at J, with 13 bases in the middle. The CDR3 loop spans 13 amino acids. CDR3 nucleotides: TGTGCCATCAGTGGAACAGCTTCGGGTACGCAGTATTTT. Translating it yields CAISGTASGTQYF.

The rearrangement uses TRBV30 and TRBJ2-5, with TRBD2 matching over 12 bases. CDR3 length: 13 residues. Germline V gene lookup returns CDR1 GTSNPN and CDR2 SVGIG (reference sequence). V shed 6 bases, J shed 2 bases, and the junction held 1 base outside the gene matches. CDR3 in amino acids: CACTSGGQETQYF. CDR3 nucleotide sequence: TGTGCCTGCACTAGCGGGGGGCAAGAGACCCAGTACTTC.

The chain carries TRBV3-1 (or the pseudogene TRBV3-2) and TRBJ2-2; 10 nucleotides line up with TRBD2. CDR1 is LGHDT and CDR2 is YNNKEL in the germline V gene (reference sequence). The CDR3 has 17 residues. Trimming took 0 bases from V and 4 from J; bases not matched to a gene: 5. The CDR3 sequence is CASSQDERGGVTGELFF. The CDR3 DNA is TGTGCCAGCAGCCAAGATGAGCGGGGGGGCGTCACCGGGGAGCTGTTTTTT.

This clone was observed a single time. The J gene is TRBJ2-2, the V gene TRBV5-6; D is unclear. Deletions cut 4 bases from V and 2 bases from J, with 12 bases between. Germline loops: CDR1 SGHDT, CDR2 YYEEEE. This CDR3 has 15 amino acids. Written as DNA, the CDR3 is TGTGCCAGCAGCAACCGCCGCCTTAACACCGGGGAGCTGTTTTTT. Its translation: CASSNRRLNTGELFF. Using reference TRBV5-6 and TRBJ2-2 for the parts outside the CDR3, the full variable domain is DAGVTQSPTHLIKTRGQQVTLRCSPKSGHDTVSWYQQALGQGPQFIFQYYEEEERQRGNFPDRFSGHQFPNYSSELNVNALLLGDSALYLCASSNRRLNTGELFFGEGSRLTVL.

The chain carries TRBV2 and TRBJ2-7, with D maybe TRBD2 (6 bases). The germline V gene has CDR1 SNHLY and CDR2 FYNNEI. There are 15 residues in the CDR3. V gave up 7 bases and J gave up 0 bases, with 16 bases separating them. The CDR3 DNA reads as TGTGCCAGCAAGTTCGTCATGGACTACTCCTACGAGCAGTACTTC. This translates into CASKFVMDYSYEQYF.

This sequence joins TRBV7-3 and TRBJ2-7, with D possibly being TRBD2 (5 bases). The V and J ends lost 4 bases and 7 bases respectively, with 8 bases between them. CDR3 length: 11 amino acids. CDR1 and CDR2 from the germline V gene are SGHTA and FQGTGA. CDR3 sequence (DNA): TGTGCCAGCAGCTCTACGGGGGAGCAGTACTTC. Translation gives CASSSTGEQYF.

The chain recombines TRBV4-2 with TRBJ2-2; D gene ambiguous. Germline V gene data show CDR1 as LGHNA and CDR2 as YNFKEQ. Trimming stripped 6 bases from V and 0 bases from J, with 11 bases between. CDR3 length: 15 residues. In nucleotides, the CDR3 is TGTGCCAGCAGTTCCCGAAGCGCGAACACCGGGGAGCTGTTTTTT. Translation: CASSSRSANTGELFF.

The chain combines TRBV27 with TRBJ2-2, with TRBD2 as a possible D gene (5 bases). V lost 4 bases and J lost 4, with 10 bases in between. The CDR3 covers 14 residues. CDR1 is MNHEY, CDR2 SMNVEV, per germline (reference sequence). This CDR3 is CASSYTGFTGELFF. Here the CDR3 DNA reads TGTGCCAGCAGTTATACGGGGTTCACCGGGGAGCTGTTTTTT.

The rearrangement joins TRBV6-2 or TRBV6-3 to TRBJ2-2; 8 bases align to TRBD1. Germline V gene sequence: CDR1 MNHEY, CDR2 SVGEGT. The J segment lost 1 base and the V segment lost 5 bases, leaving 6 bases of the junction unmatched. The CDR3 runs to 16 residues. Here the CDR3 DNA reads TGTGCCAGCAGTAACTATGGGACAGGGAACACCGGGGAGCTGTTTTTT. It yields the protein CASSNYGTGNTGELFF.

This chain uses TRBV5-1 with TRBJ1-5; possibly TRBD1 for D (5 bases). The germline V gene encodes CDR1 SGHRS and CDR2 YFSETQ. The V end lost 2 bases, the J end lost 0 bases, and 12 bases lay between the germline ends. The CDR3 contains 16 residues. The CDR3 bases are TGCGCCAGCAGCTTAGCGGGGCCCTATAGCAATCAGCCCCAGCATTTT. Translation gives CASSLAGPYSNQPQHF.

This chain connects TRBV29-1 to TRBJ2-2; no definite D call. The CDR3 has 13 amino acids. V lost 3 bases to trimming and J lost 5 bases, with 10 bases between them. Germline V gene data show CDR1 as SQVTM and CDR2 as ANQGSEA. The CDR3 DNA follows: TGCAGCGTTGAGGGTAGGGTTACCGGGGAGCTGTTTTTT. Translated: CSVEGRVTGELFF.

There are a few counts of this clone. The J gene is TRBJ1-2, the V gene TRBV27; 9 bases are a match to TRBD1. V dropped 4 bases and J dropped 5; count of bases not matched to a gene: 2. CDR1 is MNHEY, CDR2 SMNVEV, per germline (reference sequence). The CDR3 covers 13 residues. CDR3 sequence (DNA): TGTGCCAGCAGTTCGACAGGGGGGTATGGCTACACCTTC. It encodes CASSSTGGYGYTF.

V and J are TRBV5-6 and TRBJ1-3, with D perhaps matching TRBD1 (5 bases). Trimming removed 0 bases from V and 4 bases from J, with 14 bases in between. Germline V gives CDR1 SGHDT, CDR2 YYEEEE. CDR3 size: 16 residues. The CDR3 protein is CASSLGRAREGNTIYF. As DNA, the CDR3 is TGTGCCAGCAGCTTGGGTAGGGCCAGGGAAGGAAACACCATATATTTT.

This chain joins TRBV27 and TRBJ2-3; perhaps TRBD1 as D (5 bases). Germline values: CDR1 MNHEY, CDR2 SMNVEV (reference sequence). Trimming left V 6 bases short and J 2 bases short, with 9 bases between. This CDR3 contains 13 residues. CDR3 coding DNA: TGTGCCAGCAGGGGGCGCATCACAGATACGCAGTATTTT. Translated: CASRGRITDTQYF.

CDR3 bases: TGTGCCAGCAGCCAACACGGACAGGGGGGTGAAAAACTGTTTTTT. It yields the protein CASSQHGQGGEKLFF. V usage is TRBV4-2 and J usage is TRBJ1-4; 10 nucleotides agree with TRBD1. This CDR3 contains 15 residues. The V and J ends lost 2 bases and 7 bases, in that order; junction bases with no gene match: 4. The germline V gene has CDR1 LGHNA and CDR2 YNFKEQ.

The chain uses TRBV7-6 and TRBJ1-5, with 7 bases matching TRBD1. The germline V gene encodes CDR1 SGHVS and CDR2 FNYEAQ. The CDR3 has 18 residues. The V and J ends lost 5 bases and 1 base, in that order; junction bases with no gene match: 14. Written as DNA, the CDR3 is TGTGCCAGCAGCCCGCGGACAGGCCGTACCTCGAGCAATCAGCCCCAGCATTTT. As protein: CASSPRTGRTSSNQPQHF.

This clone appeared a few times. V is TRBV6-1 and J is TRBJ1-5; D not certain. The V end was cut by 2 bases, the J end by 3 bases, with 11 bases between. The CDR3 has 15 amino acids. CDR1 is MNHNS, CDR2 SASEGT, per germline. Written as DNA, the CDR3 is TGTGCCAGCAGTGAATCGGGATGGTCCAATCAGCCCCAGCATTTT. Translated: CASSESGWSNQPQHF.

This clone has a handful of counts. The chain uses TRBV11-3 and TRBJ1-1; a possible D gene is TRBD1 (5 bases). V was cut by 1 base and J by 2 bases, with 11 bases left in between. This CDR3 is 15 amino acids long. The V gene's germline CDR1 is SGHNT and CDR2 YENEEA. CDR3 region: CASSLGGSGNTEAFF. The CDR3 bases are TGTGCCAGCAGCTTAGGGGGGAGCGGAAACACTGAAGCTTTCTTT.

J is TRBJ1-4 and V is TRBV30, with 9 bases lining up with TRBD1. Germline V gene data show CDR1 as GTSNPN and CDR2 as SVGIG (reference sequence). J was trimmed by 8 bases and V by 2 bases; bases with no gene match: 9. The CDR3 runs to 15 residues. In DNA form, the CDR3 reads TGTGCCTGGAGTTCCGGGACAGGGATGAACGAAAAACTGTTTTTT. This translates into CAWSSGTGMNEKLFF.

The count of this clone is one. CDR3 protein: CASSLASGGITDTQYF. CDR3 nucleotides: TGTGCCAGCAGCTTGGCTAGCGGGGGTATCACAGATACGCAGTATTTT. V and J are TRBV5-4 and TRBJ2-3; 10 nucleotides match TRBD2. Germline V gives CDR1 SGHNT, CDR2 YYREEE (reference sequence). Trimming at V came to 0 bases and at J to 2 bases, leaving 3 bases not matched to a gene. The CDR3 has 16 amino acids. Using reference TRBV5-4 and TRBJ2-3 for the parts outside the CDR3, the full variable domain is ETGVTQSPTHLIKTRGQQVTLRCSSQSGHNTVSWYQQALGQGPQFIFQYYREEENGRGNFPPRFSGLQFPNYSSELNVNALELDDSALYLCASSLASGGITDTQYFGPGTRLTVL.

This clone was seen only once. This sequence joins TRBV12-3 or TRBV12-4 and TRBJ1-1; D is possibly TRBD1 (5 bases). The CDR3 has 13 amino acids. V dropped 7 bases and J dropped 8 bases, with 17 bases sitting between them. CDR3 sequence reads: CASNPVGRGEAFF. The CDR3 DNA sequence: TGTGCCAGCAACCCAGTGGGACGGGGGGAAGCTTTCTTT.

The rearrangement links TRBV11-2 to TRBJ2-5, with 9 bases aligning to TRBD1. The germline gives CDR1 SGHAT, CDR2 FQNNGV. CDR3 length equals 15 residues. V lost 5 bases, J lost 3 bases, and 7 bases stayed unmatched. The CDR3 DNA follows: TGTGCCAGCAGCCCGTCGGGGACAGGGAAAGAGACCCAGTACTTC. Translated, it gives CASSPSGTGKETQYF.

The gene calls are TRBV2 and TRBJ1-5; weak D call: TRBD1 (5 bases). Trimming cost V 7 bases and J 7 bases, with 14 bases left between them. The CDR3 totals 13 residues. Germline V gene data show CDR1 as SNHLY and CDR2 as FYNNEI. The CDR3 here is CASTQGVGQPQHF. The CDR3 DNA sequence: TGTGCCAGCACCCAAGGGGTAGGGCAGCCCCAGCATTTT.